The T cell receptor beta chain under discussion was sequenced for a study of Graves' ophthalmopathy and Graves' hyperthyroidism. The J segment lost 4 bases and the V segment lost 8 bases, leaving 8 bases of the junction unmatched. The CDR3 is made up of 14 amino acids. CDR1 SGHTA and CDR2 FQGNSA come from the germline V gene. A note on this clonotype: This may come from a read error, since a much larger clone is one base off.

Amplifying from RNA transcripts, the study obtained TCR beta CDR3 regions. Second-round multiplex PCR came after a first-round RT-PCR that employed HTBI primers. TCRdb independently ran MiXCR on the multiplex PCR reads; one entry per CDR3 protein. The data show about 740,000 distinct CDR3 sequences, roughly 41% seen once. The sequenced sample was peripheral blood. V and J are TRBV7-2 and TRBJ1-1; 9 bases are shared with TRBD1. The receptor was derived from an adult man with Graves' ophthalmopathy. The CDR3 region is CASGHRDRVTEAFF. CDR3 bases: TGTGCCAGCGGCCACCGGGACAGGGTCACTGAAGCTTTCTTT.